This T cell receptor beta chain was sequenced for a study of response to subunit inactivated influenza vaccine. TCRdb re-called the RT-PCR reads with MiXCR, one entry per CDR3 protein. The sample consists of around 570,000 distinct CDR3 sequences, less than 10% of them appearing once. General observations from the study: A suggestion made by the authors is that each seasonal influenza vaccination recruits few new T cells.

After removal of 4 bases from V and 2 bases from J, the junction contained 5 bases not matched to a gene. CDR1 and CDR2 from the germline V gene are DFQATT and SNEGSKA (reference sequence). The CDR3 is 15 residues long. In this sample, this clonotype turned up a few times. Its antigen remains unidentified. The rearrangement uses TRBV20-1 and TRBJ2-5, with 12 bases aligning to TRBD1. The material sequenced was PBMCs from blood, taken 23 to 25 months after vaccination. The clonotype comes from a man aged 50-75 years who received an inactivated influenza vaccine. The CDR3 DNA follows: TGCAGTGCTACTGGGACAGGGGGCACACAAGAGACCCAGTACTTC. This gives the protein CSATGTGGTQETQYF.